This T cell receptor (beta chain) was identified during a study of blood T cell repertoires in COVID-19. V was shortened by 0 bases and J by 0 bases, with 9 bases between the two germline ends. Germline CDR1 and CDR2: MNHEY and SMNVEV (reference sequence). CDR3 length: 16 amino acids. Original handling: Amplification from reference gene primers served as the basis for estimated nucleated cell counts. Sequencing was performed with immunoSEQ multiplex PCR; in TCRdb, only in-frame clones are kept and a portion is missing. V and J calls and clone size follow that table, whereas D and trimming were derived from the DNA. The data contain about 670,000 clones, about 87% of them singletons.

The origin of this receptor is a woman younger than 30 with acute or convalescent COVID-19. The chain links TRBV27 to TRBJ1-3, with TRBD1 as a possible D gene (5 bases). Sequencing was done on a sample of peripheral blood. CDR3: CASSLSYRHSGNTIYF. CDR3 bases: TGTGCCAGCAGTTTATCCTACAGGCACTCTGGAAACACCATATATTTT.